Listed below are T cell receptor beta chains from one sample, sequenced in a study of cytomegalovirus exposure and HLA in healthy donors. This table comes from immunoSEQ multiplex PCR, and its TCRdb copy is limited to in-frame clones, with some not included. The sample has about 160,000 clones; about four fifths are singletons. Sample: PBMCs. Receptors originate from a male donor in good health and CMV-seropositive. Both conserved end residues are part of each CDR3. Fields, in order: clone size, D gene, V gene, J gene, CDR3 DNA, CDR3 protein. The D gene is left open where the match is weak. Size is omitted from some rows. Given values are once, few, many or a class for expanded clones.

>many|TRBD1|TRBV7-9|TRBJ2-7
TGTGCCAGCAGCCGATCGAGGGGACAGACCTCCTACGAGCAGTACTTC
CASSRSRGQTSYEQYF
>-|TRBD2|TRBV2|TRBJ2-5
TGTGCCAGTAGAGAGGGGACTAGCGGGGGGGCAAGGGAGACCCAGTACTTC
CASREGTSGGARETQYF
>-|-|TRBV6-5|TRBJ2-7
TGTGCCAGCAGTTACTCGAGTCCGGGCTACGAGCAGTACTTC
CASSYSSPGYEQYF
>-|-|TRBV5-1|TRBJ1-1
TGCGCCAGCAGCTTGGGACTGAGGCGGGCGGACACTGAAGCTTTCTTT
CASSLGLRRADTEAFF
>-|-|TRBV19|TRBJ2-1
TGTGCCAGTAGTATATTGCAGTACAATGAGCAGTTCTTC
CASSILQYNEQFF
>-|-|TRBV11-2|TRBJ1-3
TGTGCCAGCCGCGACTCCCGCTCTGGAAACACCATATATTTT
CASRDSRSGNTIYF
>-|-|TRBV20-1|TRBJ1-2
TGCAGTGGGGGGCAGGCGGAAAGCTACACCTTC
CSGGQAESYTF
>-|-|TRBV5-1|TRBJ2-5
TGCGCCAGCAGCTCGCAGGCGCCCTTGGAGACCCAGTACTTC
CASSSQAPLETQYF
>-|TRBD1|TRBV30|TRBJ2-5
TGTGCCTGGACCCGGACAGGGGCTCACCAAGAGACCCAGTACTTC
CAWTRTGAHQETQYF
>-|-|TRBV19|TRBJ1-1
TGTGCCAGTAGTATTGGGAGTCTTGAAGCTTTCTTT
CASSIGSLEAFF
>once|-|TRBV7-2|TRBJ2-7
TGTGCCAGCAGCTCACGGGTGGGGGGCGAGCAGTACTTC
CASSSRVGGEQYF
>few|-|TRBV27|TRBJ2-7
TGTGCCAGCAGTGGCAGCCTTACAGGGCGCACCTACGAGCAGTACTTC
CASSGSLTGRTYEQYF
>-|-|TRBV5-4|TRBJ1-6
TGTGCCAGCAGCTTGTTCACAGCCAAGGGGAATTCACCCCTCCACTTT
CASSLFTAKGNSPLHF
>few|TRBD1|TRBV19|TRBJ2-7
TGTGCCAGTAGTATAGCTATTGACGGGACAGCGTCCTACGAGCAGTACTTC
CASSIAIDGTASYEQYF
>-|TRBD2|TRBV5-4|TRBJ2-5
TGTGCCAGCAGCCGGAGCGGGGGGTTTGGAGAGACCCAGTACTTC
CASSRSGGFGETQYF
>-|-|TRBV28|TRBJ1-5
TGTGCCAGCAGTTTATTGGGGGGGCCCCAGCATTTT
CASSLLGGPQHF
>-|TRBD2|TRBV29-1|TRBJ2-3
TGCAGCGTCAAGAGTCTAGCGGGGGCCGGGAGCACAGATACGCAGTATTTT
CSVKSLAGAGSTDTQYF
>-|-|TRBV11-2|TRBJ2-7
TGTGCCAGCAGCACGGTTAACTACGAGCAGTACTTC
CASSTVNYEQYF
>-|-|TRBV18|TRBJ1-5
TGTGCCAGCTCACCATCTGGGGGGGTAGACCAGCCCCAGCATTTT
CASSPSGGVDQPQHF
>-|TRBD2|TRBV5-4|TRBJ2-1
TGTGCCAGCAGCTTTCCTAGAAGCGGGAGCGGAAATGAGCAGTTCTTC
CASSFPRSGSGNEQFF
>-|TRBD1|TRBV11-2|TRBJ1-2
TGTGCCAGCAGCCCCCGGTTGGACAGGGTCGGTGGTAATGGCTACACCTTC
CASSPRLDRVGGNGYTF
>-|TRBD1|TRBV19|TRBJ2-7
TGTGCCAGTAGTAAGGACAGGGCCACCTACGAGCAGTACTTC
CASSKDRATYEQYF
>once|TRBD2|TRBV6-1|TRBJ2-3
TGTGCCAGCAGGCGGACTAGCGTGGGCACAGATACGCAGTATTTT
CASRRTSVGTDTQYF
>-|-|TRBV7-6|TRBJ1-2
TGTGCCAGCAGCTCCTTCGACAGTTATGGCTACACCTTC
CASSSFDSYGYTF
>-|TRBD1|TRBV13|TRBJ2-7
TGTGCCAGCAGCTTACCAGGGGGCAGCTACGAGCAGTACTTC
CASSLPGGSYEQYF
>once|-|TRBV5-6|TRBJ1-2
TGTGCCGCCGAGGCTTGGGGAGGAAGAGGATATGGCTACACCTTC
CAAEAWGGRGYGYTF
>-|-|TRBV19|TRBJ1-5
TGTGCCAGTAGTATAGTTACAGGGTCGAGTCAGCCCCAGCATTTT
CASSIVTGSSQPQHF
>-|TRBD1|TRBV30|TRBJ1-1
TGTGCCTGGAGTCGACAGGGGTTAGGCACTGAAGCTTTCTTT
CAWSRQGLGTEAFF
>-|TRBD1|TRBV9|TRBJ2-7
TGTGCCAGTAGCCCTCAGCCCGGGACAGGGGTCCACGAGCAGTACTTC
CASSPQPGTGVHEQYF